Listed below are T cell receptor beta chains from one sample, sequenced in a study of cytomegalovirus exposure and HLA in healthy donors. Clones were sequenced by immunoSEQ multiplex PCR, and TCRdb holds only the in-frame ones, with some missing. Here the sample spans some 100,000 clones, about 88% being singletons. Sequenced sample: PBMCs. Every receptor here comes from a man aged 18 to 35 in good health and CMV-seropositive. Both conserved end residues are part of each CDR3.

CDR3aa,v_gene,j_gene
CASSPRLARRTDTQYF,TRBV27,TRBJ2-3
CASSMRGTYEQYF,TRBV19,TRBJ2-7
CASSVQGPDGYTF,TRBV6-1,TRBJ1-2
CASSERTAKNEKLFF,TRBV6-1,TRBJ1-4
CASRAGQRSMEAFF,TRBV6-4,TRBJ1-1
CASSHGQEQETQYF,TRBV5-5,TRBJ2-5
CASSESGGLGYEQYF,TRBV25-1,TRBJ2-7
CASSPGTEFYGYTF,TRBV4-2,TRBJ1-2
CASSRPLTGGSYNEQFF,TRBV14,TRBJ2-1
CATRNRGPDSPLHF,TRBV15,TRBJ1-6
CASSQGQANSPLHF,TRBV7-9,TRBJ1-6
CASSFGGDYEQYF,TRBV7-9,TRBJ2-7
CASSPPGGRGTEAFF,TRBV5-4,TRBJ1-1
CASSPREAGRGTEAFF,TRBV18,TRBJ1-1
CASSEPGDEQYF,TRBV10-2,TRBJ2-7
CASSPSSGPGTQYF,TRBV18,TRBJ2-5
CASSLGTGAGQPQHF,TRBV11-2,TRBJ1-5
CASSDRGEQYF,TRBV10-2,TRBJ2-7
CASTATSAFYNSPLHF,TRBV2,TRBJ1-6
CASSPQTLPGETQYF,TRBV7-9,TRBJ2-5
CASSESPHTDIYYGYTF,TRBV25-1,TRBJ1-2
CASSHTGHSNTEAFF,TRBV4-3,TRBJ1-1
CATSSSGNTIYF,TRBV15,TRBJ1-3
CAIADEQFF,TRBV2,TRBJ2-1
CASSQLALQGSGNTIYF,TRBV4-3,TRBJ1-3
CASSVMGQGVAHTQYF,TRBV7-8,TRBJ2-3
CASSLVAGIQYF,TRBV7-2,TRBJ2-4
CASSTGDYGYTF,TRBV5-1,TRBJ1-2
CASSSLTGVTEAFF,TRBV7-8,TRBJ1-1
CASSRGGSEKLFF,TRBV11-3,TRBJ1-4
CASRGRVNTEAFF,TRBV2,TRBJ1-1
CASTPRGGGELFF,TRBV7-2,TRBJ2-2
CASSPTTGDSNQPQHF,TRBV18,TRBJ1-5
CASTQGPLISGSYEQYF,TRBV7-6,TRBJ2-7
CASSGGTRDRGWMNTEAFF,TRBV11-2,TRBJ1-1
CASSPGQGANTEAFF,TRBV18,TRBJ1-1
CASSLRGMNTEAFF,TRBV18,TRBJ1-1
CATSTGPMGQGGNEQFF,TRBV15,TRBJ2-1
CAWSATSGTRYTF,TRBV30,TRBJ1-2
CASSDGRGTYEQYF,TRBV2,TRBJ2-7
CASSAQAGEPYEQYF,TRBV7-8,TRBJ2-7
CASSLVPAPAGLEEQYF,TRBV11-2,TRBJ2-7
CASSERAGGPYEQYF,TRBV6-1,TRBJ2-7
CASSGRGGTGELFF,TRBV13,TRBJ2-2
CASEAGGAGANVLTF,TRBV6-1,TRBJ2-6
CASSEGTSETYEQYF,TRBV2,TRBJ2-7
CASSWTAYNSPLHF,TRBV19,TRBJ1-6